Described below is a single T cell receptor (beta chain) sequence and its context. What it binds is not known. Deletions cut 5 bases from V and 9 bases from J, with 16 bases between. CDR1 SEHNR and CDR2 FQNEAQ come from the germline V gene (reference sequence). The CDR3 consists of 13 residues. Primed by a sample-barcoded 5' primer and a J-beta primer mix, a second PCR proceeded for about 6 to 11 cycles. TCRdb fed the 5' RACE reads into MiXCR, producing one record per CDR3 protein. The repertoire includes over a million distinct CDR3 sequences, about 25% of them detected once, and about 0.72% sits in the top ten. This sample is part of a study of blood T cells in healthy people across ages. Overall study context: With template switching, about one barcoded beta molecule was captured per two T cells.

General study findings and limits: Higher diversity, along with more naive CD4+ cells, distinguished long-lived donors from aged donors.

Total RNA was extracted at no less than 5.5 micrograms per sample. This sample also appeared in a second study, on T cells of mothers and their children. That report adds: The output of TCR recombination is shaped by thymic selection similarly in related and unrelated pairs.

The chain has TRBV7-9 and TRBJ1-2, with no clear D. This receptor was taken from a girl between 2 and 10 years old in good health. Material: blood. CDR3 in amino acids: CASSHAGASSYTF. The CDR3 nucleotides are TGTGCCAGCAGCCATGCGGGTGCCTCGAGCTACACCTTC. The full variable domain, in which reference TRBV7-9 and TRBJ1-2 provide the parts outside the CDR3, is DTGVSQNPRHKITKRGQNVTFRCDPISEHNRLYWYRQTLGQGPEFLTYFQNEAQLEKSRLLSDRFSAERPKGSFSTLEIQRTEQGDSAMYLCASSHAGASSYTFGSGTRLTVV.